Listed below are T cell receptor beta chains from one sample, sequenced in a study of cytomegalovirus exposure and HLA in healthy donors. TCRdb's copy holds only in-frame clones and misses some; the assay was immunoSEQ multiplex PCR. The profile shows 150,000 to 180,000 clones, 70% to 90% of them singletons. The sequenced sample was PBMCs. All receptors come from a woman aged 18-29 years in good health and CMV-seronegative. The CDR3 runs from the conserved cysteine through the conserved F or W. A D gene is named only where the DNA matches it firmly.

j_call v_call d_call cdr3_aa
TRBJ2-3 TRBV19 . CASTPGSGRPDTQYF
TRBJ2-1 TRBV7-9 . CASSPPNGGEQFF
TRBJ1-1 TRBV18 TRBD1 CASSPRPGQIMNTEAFF
TRBJ1-3 TRBV27 . CASSPRQASGNTIYF
TRBJ2-1 TRBV18 TRBD1 CASSRKDRGEQFF
TRBJ2-1 TRBV27 TRBD2 CASSATSGSYNEQFF
TRBJ2-2 TRBV6-6 TRBD1 CASSYADRVNTGELFF
TRBJ2-7 TRBV18 TRBD2 CASSPSGGPLSGEQYF
TRBJ1-6 TRBV6-4 TRBD1 CASREGQFLNSPLHF
TRBJ1-3 TRBV28 TRBD1 CASSYRTGKRSGNTIYF
TRBJ1-4 TRBV5-4 . CASSSPGLLDEKLFF
TRBJ2-7 TRBV5-1 . CASSLTTVLSYEQYF
TRBJ1-6 TRBV27 TRBD1 CASRTAGPQGGNSPLHF
TRBJ2-3 TRBV4-2 . CASSQQGDGTDTQYF
TRBJ2-5 TRBV27 TRBD2 CASSWATSGEEQYF
TRBJ2-1 TRBV11-2 . CASRRPGQGSYNEQFF
TRBJ2-7 TRBV18 TRBD1 CASSPSRQGTYEQYF
TRBJ2-3 TRBV5-1 . CASSFVGRESTDTQYF
TRBJ2-3 TRBV9 . CASRTGLTSTDTQYF
TRBJ1-2 TRBV4-2 . CASSQSNAQGLIYGYTF
TRBJ2-7 TRBV16 TRBD1 CASSPDRDRGIF
TRBJ1-1 TRBV19 TRBD1 CASRKRGLGDANTEAFF
TRBJ2-3 TRBV10-3 . CAVSFADTQYF
TRBJ1-2 TRBV7-2 . CASSQPGVPLGYTF
TRBJ2-7 TRBV4-2 . CASSPSWGVDYEQYF
TRBJ1-1 TRBV6-5 TRBD1 CASRDRGSSTEAFF
TRBJ2-1 TRBV18 TRBD2 CASSPVAGTNNEQFF
TRBJ2-7 TRBV4-1 TRBD2 CASSPRTSGSTEQYF
TRBJ2-5 TRBV28 . CASSWGRPKQETQYF
TRBJ2-3 TRBV10-2 . CASTGRYTDTQYF
TRBJ1-2 TRBV6-5 TRBD1 CASRNKGARGGYTF
TRBJ2-5 TRBV5-4 . CASSRVGAVQETQYF
TRBJ2-1 TRBV19 . CASTSLSAPSSYNEQFF
TRBJ1-1 TRBV5-1 TRBD1 CASSFAGGNTEAFF